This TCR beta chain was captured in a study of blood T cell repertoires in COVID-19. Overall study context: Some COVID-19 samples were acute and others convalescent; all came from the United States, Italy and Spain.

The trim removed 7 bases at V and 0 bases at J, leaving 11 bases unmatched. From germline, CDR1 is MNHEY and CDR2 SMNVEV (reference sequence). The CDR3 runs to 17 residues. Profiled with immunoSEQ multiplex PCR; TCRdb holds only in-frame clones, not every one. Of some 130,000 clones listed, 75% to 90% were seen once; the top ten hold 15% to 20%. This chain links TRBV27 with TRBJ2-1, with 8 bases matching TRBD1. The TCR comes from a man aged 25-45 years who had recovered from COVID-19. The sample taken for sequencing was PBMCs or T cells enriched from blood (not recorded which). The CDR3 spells CASTFNQGAISYNEQFF. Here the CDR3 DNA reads TGTGCCAGCACATTTAATCAGGGGGCAATCTCCTACAATGAGCAGTTCTTC.